Listed here are 7 T cell receptor beta chains from one sample, sequenced in a study of shared clonotypes between healthy human individuals. TCRdb's table, derived via immunoSEQ multiplex PCR, lists solely in-frame clones and lacks some. The repertoire includes almost 750,000 clones, just under 75% of them detected once, and roughly 1.8% sits in the top ten. Input material: memory CD4+ T cells sorted from blood. Subset indicated: CD45RA-negative fraction. The receptor set was obtained from a woman aged 25 to 39 in good health.

The chain carries TRBV6-5 and TRBJ1-2; no clear D gene. This CDR3 has 11 residues. V was pared by 6 bases and J by 2 bases, with 4 bases between. Germline values: CDR1 MNHEY, CDR2 SVGAGI. The CDR3 loop is CASSPNYGYTF. CDR3 coding DNA: TGTGCCAGCAGCCCCAACTATGGCTACACCTTC.

The chain carries TRBV5-8 and TRBJ1-5, with 8 bases that match TRBD1. The CDR3 totals 15 residues. Germline CDR1 and CDR2: SGHTS and YDEGEE. V trimming: 3 bases; J trimming: 7 bases; junction bases outside the gene matches: 9. Here the CDR3 reads CASSWTGWEGQPQHF. As DNA, the CDR3 is TGTGCCAGCAGCTGGACAGGGTGGGAAGGGCAGCCCCAGCATTTT.

In its sample, this clone was seen a few times. In the same sample, other DNA sequences code for this CDR3. This chain connects TRBV7-8 to TRBJ2-5; possibly TRBD2 for D (5 bases). The CDR3 runs 13 residues. Between the trimmed V and J ends, which lost 1 base and 5 bases, there was a span of 8 bases. From germline, CDR1 is SGHVS and CDR2 FQNEAQ. The CDR3 loop reads CASSLDRGETQYF. In DNA, the CDR3 is TGTGCCAGCAGCTTAGACCGCGGGGAGACCCAGTACTTC. The entire variable domain, with the rest obtained from reference TRBV7-8 and TRBJ2-5, is as follows: GAGVSQSPRYKVAKRGQDVALRCDPISGHVSLFWYQQALGQGPEFLTYFQNEAQLDKSGLPSDRFFAERPEGSVSTLKIQRTQQEDSAVYLCASSLDRGETQYFGPGTRLLVL.

The V gene is TRBV10-3, the J gene TRBJ2-3; 12 bases match TRBD2. The length of the CDR3 is 15 residues. CDR1 is ENHRY and CDR2 is SYGVKD in the germline V gene. Germline trimming cut 10 bases from V and 8 bases from J; bases unmatched to any gene: 13. CDR3 nucleotides: TGTGCCACCCTGGGGGCTAGCGGGAGGGATGGTACGCAGTATTTT. Amino acids: CATLGASGRDGTQYF.

The chain couples TRBV30 to TRBJ1-4; 10 bases fit TRBD1. V was clipped by 4 bases and J by 11 bases; unmatched bases: 7. The germline CDR1 and CDR2 sequences are GTSNPN and SVGIG (reference sequence). This CDR3 has 13 amino acids. The CDR3, as DNA: TGTGCCTGGAAGACAGGGGGCGCGGGGAAACTGTTTTTT. Its translation: CAWKTGGAGKLFF.

This clone was seen a few times. V and J are TRBV13 and TRBJ1-1; possible D gene TRBD1, 6 bases. CDR1 is PRHDT and CDR2 is FYEKMQ in the germline V gene (reference sequence). The CDR3 is 13 amino acids. Trimming took off 5 bases at V and 9 bases at J, with 16 bases between the two ends. CDR3 nucleotides: TGTGCCAGCAGCCGACAGGAACGATACCAAGCTTTCTTT. It specifies CASSRQERYQAFF.

The chain uses TRBV5-4 and TRBJ2-7; maybe TRBD2 (6 bases). Germline V gene lookup returns CDR1 SGHNT and CDR2 YYREEE (reference sequence). V was clipped by 6 bases and J by 2 bases, with 21 bases between them. The CDR3 has 16 amino acids. The DNA for the CDR3 is TGTGCCAGCACCTTAGGTGGGGGGACGGCTACCTACGAGCAGTACTTC. It translates to CASTLGGGTATYEQYF.